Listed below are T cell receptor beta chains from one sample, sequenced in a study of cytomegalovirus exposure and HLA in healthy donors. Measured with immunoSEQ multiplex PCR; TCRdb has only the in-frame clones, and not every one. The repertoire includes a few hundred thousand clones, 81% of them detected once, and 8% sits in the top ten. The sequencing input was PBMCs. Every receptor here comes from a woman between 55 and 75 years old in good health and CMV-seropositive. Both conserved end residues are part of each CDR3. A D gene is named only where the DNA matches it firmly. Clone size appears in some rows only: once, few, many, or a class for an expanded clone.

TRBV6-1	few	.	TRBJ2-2	CASSVREVGELFF	TGTGCCAGCAGTGTCAGGGAGGTCGGGGAGCTGTTTTTT
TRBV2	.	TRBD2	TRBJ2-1	CASSTSGRFEQFF	TGTGCCAGCAGTACCAGCGGGAGGTTTGAGCAGTTCTTC
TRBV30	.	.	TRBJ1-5	CAWSLQGFNQPQHF	TGTGCCTGGAGTTTACAGGGTTTCAATCAGCCCCAGCATTTT
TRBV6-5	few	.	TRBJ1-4	CASSPYHNEKLFF	TGTGCCAGCAGTCCCTATCATAATGAAAAACTGTTTTTT
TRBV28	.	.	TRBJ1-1	CASPPPGAAYEAFF	TGTGCCAGCCCCCCTCCAGGGGCGGCATATGAAGCTTTCTTT
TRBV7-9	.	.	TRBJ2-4	CASSLDRSNIQYF	TGTGCCAGCAGCTTAGACAGGTCGAACATTCAGTACTTC
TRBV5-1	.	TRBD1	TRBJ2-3	CASRNRGSSTDTQYF	TGCGCCAGTAGAAACAGGGGATCTAGCACAGATACGCAGTATTTT
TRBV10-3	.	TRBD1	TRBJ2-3	CAISTGTGVGDTQYF	TGTGCCATCAGTACCGGGACAGGGGTAGGGGATACGCAGTATTTT
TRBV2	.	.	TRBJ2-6	CASSRWQGSTSGANVLTF	TGTGCCAGCTCGAGGTGGCAGGGGTCTACCTCTGGGGCCAACGTCCTGACTTTC
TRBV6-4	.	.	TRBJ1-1	CASSDSPDTEAFF	TGTGCCAGCAGTGACTCCCCCGACACTGAAGCTTTCTTT
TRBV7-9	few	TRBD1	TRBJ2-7	CAIDRGQGAKEQYF	TGTGCCATTGACCGAGGACAGGGGGCAAAAGAGCAGTACTTC
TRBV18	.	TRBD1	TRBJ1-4	CASSTGTGAEKLFF	TGTGCCAGCTCGACCGGGACAGGGGCCGAAAAACTGTTTTTT
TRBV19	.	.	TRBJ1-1	CASERGEAFF	TGTGCCAGTGAGCGGGGTGAAGCTTTCTTT
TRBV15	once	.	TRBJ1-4	CATSFRVNEKLFF	TGTGCCACCAGCTTCAGGGTTAATGAAAAACTGTTTTTT
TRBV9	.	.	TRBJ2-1	CASSGKTENFYNEQFF	TGTGCCAGCAGCGGAAAGACAGAGAACTTCTACAATGAGCAGTTCTTC
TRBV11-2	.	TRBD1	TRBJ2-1	CASSLSADRVGSYNEQFF	TGTGCCAGCAGCTTATCCGCTGACAGGGTGGGCTCCTACAATGAGCAGTTCTTC
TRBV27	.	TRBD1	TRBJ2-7	CASKLGQGSFEQYF	TGTGCCAGCAAACTAGGACAGGGCAGTTTCGAGCAGTACTTC
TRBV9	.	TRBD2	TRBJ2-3	CASTLGLAGVADTQYF	TGTGCCAGCACCCTAGGACTAGCGGGAGTAGCAGATACGCAGTATTTT
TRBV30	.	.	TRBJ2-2	CAWSRDLTGELFF	TGTGCCTGGAGTAGGGACTTGACCGGGGAGCTGTTTTTT
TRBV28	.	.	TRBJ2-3	CASSARHTDTQYF	TGTGCCAGTAGCGCCCGACACACAGATACGCAGTATTTT